This entry concerns a single T cell receptor beta chain. There is no known antigen for this receptor. No much larger clone exists at a distance of one base, and base qualities are not known. The CDR3 has 17 amino acids, counting the end cysteine and phenylalanine. The only DNA kept is the CDR3, 51 bases in frame from the first base. V lost 4 bases and J lost 0 bases, and the count of bases not matched to a germline gene is 8. The germline V gene (reference sequence) yields LNHDA for CDR1 and SQIVND for CDR2. This entry comes from a study of neurological immune-mediated disorders (dated by TCRdb to between 2019 and 2020). Some background on the complete study: Among the 35 or so multiple sclerosis patients, approximately 31 had relapsing-remitting MS and 3 had secondary progressive MS. The study compared peripheral blood TCR-beta repertoires of HTLV-I-associated myelopathy (HAM/TSP) patients, multiple sclerosis patients and healthy controls using UMI-based sequencing. The 95 to 120 TCR-beta libraries included longitudinal samples, technical triplicates and paired sorted CD4+ and CD8+ T-cell subsets alongside PBMC samples. The cohort included 60 to 75 subjects: about 15 with HAM/TSP, about 34 with multiple sclerosis, and 20 healthy controls.

Libraries from unsorted PBMCs were made from 2 million PBMCs kept in RNAlater at -80 degrees C until RNA extraction. The multiple sclerosis patients were enrolled in a US clinical protocol that used magnetic resonance imaging to evaluate disease progression. PBMCs were separated from peripheral blood using Ficoll-Hypaque density gradient centrifugation and then cryopreserved in liquid nitrogen. General conclusions and limits of the study: TCR clonal expansion was highest in HAM/TSP patients and lowest in MS patients, with MS patients falling below even healthy controls. The MS cluster was not associated with any clinical or MRI features, and the authors stated that larger cohorts are needed. Expanded clones from different subjects shared no identical CDR3 amino acid sequences, which suggests that TCR-beta repertoires were private in all groups. Phylogenetic analysis grouped repertoires from 18 of 34 MS patients into a cluster of related CDR3 sequences, suggesting a possible repertoire-level signature.

To synthesize cDNA, template-switch 5'RACE was performed with a primer carrying a 10-nucleotide random unique molecular identifier so that each TCR transcript was tagged. Each sequencing run produced over 190 million TCR-beta sequences covering 15-18 subjects. Total RNA was extracted with the RNeasy kit. TCR-beta VDJ regions were amplified with primers for the TCR constant region and the 5'RACE anchor, using the KAPA Real-time Library Amplification kit. Sample indexes and Illumina adaptors were added in a first PCR, after which library yield was increased in a second PCR. The roughly 650 bp TCR product was size-selected on a 2% E-gel SizeSelection system after Ampure bead purification. Library quality was checked on a Bioanalyzer, concentration was measured with Qubit, and libraries were quantified with the Kapa Library Quantification kit before pooling. An Illumina HiSeq 2500 sequenced the libraries paired-end 2 x 150 bp. To increase sequence diversity, 25-30% phiX was spiked into each library pool. Per the original workflow: The UMI-based MiGEC pipeline processed quality-filtered reads and removed over 90% of raw TCR sequences during error correction. VDJ genes were aligned to IMGT germline references, and each clonotype was defined by a unique CDR3 amino acid sequence together with V-J genes. Clonal expansion, Shannon diversity and CDR3 relatedness were evaluated with VDJtools (CalcPairwiseDistances, ClusterSamples), while phylogenetic trees were built in CLCbio workbench. Clones with at least 8 unique UMIs were defined as expanded, with this threshold being based on coefficient-of-variation modelling across technical triplicates. TCRdb itself trimmed the public reads at Q25 with fastp, ran MiXCR and retained productive beta chains. Identical CDR3 proteins give one entry, which carries the most common genes and DNA. None of the V and J calls come from the authors' own analysis; TCRdb made them. The sample has 54,000 or so distinct CDR3 sequences on record, approximately 3.9% of them singletons. About 6.7% of the sample comes from the top ten.

Sequenced sample: PBMCs. The chain couples TRBV19 to TRBJ2-3, and TRBD1 matches 9 of the central bases. The sequence came from a man aged 55-75 years with multiple sclerosis. The nucleotide sequence reads TGTGCCAGTAGTAGATCCGGGACAGGGACCAGCACAGATACGCAGTATTTT. Its protein reads: CASSRSGTGTSTDTQYF.